A single sample gave rise to the 20 T cell receptor beta chains below, sequenced in a study of CD8+ T cells in alopecia areata. The authors extracted RNA and reverse transcribed it into cDNA as the sequencing template. Assay used: immunoSEQ multiplex PCR; TCRdb lists only in-frame clones, some missing. The table has more than 130,000 clones, 80% to 90% seen once. Indicated treatment: oral pan-JAK inhibitor, 5-10 mg twice daily. The starting material was CD8+ T cells sorted from blood, obtained at week 4, from a patient treated with tofacitinib. All receptors derive from a human donor with alopecia areata.

Here the CDR3 DNA reads TGTGCCAGTAGTACTCCCCCGACCCGATCCTACAATGAGCAGTTCTTC. It specifies CASSTPPTRSYNEQFF. The chain recombines TRBV19 with TRBJ2-1; no clear D. This CDR3 has 16 amino acids. CDR1 is LNHDA and CDR2 is SQIVND in the germline V gene (reference sequence). Trimming removed 4 bases from V and 1 base from J, with 14 bases in between.

The genes are TRBV7-3 and TRBJ2-1; 10 bases match TRBD2. This CDR3 region has 15 residues. V lost 4 bases to trimming and J lost 2 bases; unmatched junction nucleotides: 2. Germline V gene sequence: CDR1 SGHTA, CDR2 FQGTGA. The CDR3 sequence is CASSSSGGAYNEQFF. For the CDR3, the DNA is TGTGCCAGCAGCTCAAGCGGGGGGGCCTACAATGAGCAGTTCTTC.

The rearrangement uses TRBV14 and TRBJ2-3, with D unresolved. Germline CDR1 is SGHDN and CDR2 is FVKESK. The CDR3 is 13 amino acids. With 1 base removed from V and 2 bases from J, the gap between germline ends came to 4 bases. The CDR3 loop reads CASSQAFTDTQYF. The CDR3 DNA sequence: TGTGCCAGCAGCCAAGCCTTCACAGATACGCAGTATTTT.

CDR3: CASSLTVNEQYF. CDR3 DNA: TGTGCCAGCAGTCTGACAGTTAACGAGCAGTACTTC. This chain links TRBV7-9 with TRBJ2-7; maybe TRBD1 (5 bases). CDR3 length equals 12 residues. Looked up from germline, CDR1 is SEHNR and CDR2 is FQNEAQ (reference sequence). Trimming stripped 6 bases from V and 5 bases from J, with 11 bases between.

This clone was seen more than once but under ten times. The chain combines TRBV29-1 with TRBJ2-5, with D perhaps TRBD1 (6 bases). This CDR3 has 15 amino acids. Germline V gene sequence: CDR1 SQVTM, CDR2 ANQGSEA. V was trimmed by 2 bases and J by 2 bases, leaving 15 bases between them. For the CDR3, the DNA is TGCAGCGTTGAAAGAACAGGGACGGCTCAAGAGACCCAGTACTTC. Translation gives CSVERTGTAQETQYF.

In DNA form, the CDR3 reads TGTGCCAGCAGCCTCCACCCCGCAGAGGAGCAGTTCTTC. Encoded protein: CASSLHPAEEQFF. The chain is built from TRBV7-9 and TRBJ2-1; the D is unclear. Germline V gives CDR1 SEHNR, CDR2 FQNEAQ (reference sequence). Deletions cut 5 bases from V and 10 bases from J, with 15 bases between. CDR3 length: 13 amino acids.

The chain employs TRBV2 and TRBJ2-3, with TRBD2 matching over 8 bases. The junction had 9 bases not matched to a gene; V was cut back by 5 bases and J by 2 bases. The CDR3 consists of 16 residues. Germline CDR1 and CDR2: SNHLY and FYNNEI. The CDR3 sequence: CASSLGRGGSTDTQYF. In DNA form, the CDR3 reads TGTGCCAGCAGTTTAGGACGGGGGGGTTCCACAGATACGCAGTATTTT.

This clone was detected once. This chain links TRBV29-1 with TRBJ1-2; 7 nucleotides align to TRBD1. Germline CDR1 SQVTM, CDR2 ANQGSEA. CDR3 length: 15 amino acids. V was pared by 0 bases and J by 2 bases, with 6 bases of the junction left unmatched. This chain's CDR3 is CSVEDTPGGNYGYTF. The DNA for the CDR3 is TGCAGCGTTGAAGATACCCCAGGGGGGAACTATGGCTACACCTTC.

This clone was counted a few times. This chain connects TRBV13 to TRBJ2-1; the D gene is possibly TRBD1 (6 bases). The CDR3 has 16 amino acids. Trimming pared 2 bases from V and 4 bases from J, leaving 15 bases between. CDR1 PRHDT and CDR2 FYEKMQ come from the germline V gene (reference sequence). CDR3 bases: TGTGCCAGCAGCTTACGAAGGCAGGGGCAGTACAATGAGCAGTTCTTC. Its protein product is CASSLRRQGQYNEQFF.

The chain joins TRBV7-9 to TRBJ1-2; D ambiguous. From germline, CDR1 is SEHNR and CDR2 FQNEAQ (reference sequence). There are 11 residues in the CDR3. The germline V and J ends were trimmed by 4 bases and 7 bases, with 7 bases remaining between them. The CDR3 DNA is TGTGCCAGCAGCTCCCTAGGTGGCTACACCTTC. This translates into CASSSLGGYTF.

This clone has only one observation. V gene TRBV27 combines with J gene TRBJ1-2; 9 bases fit TRBD1. The CDR3 loop spans 15 amino acids. With V trimmed by 3 bases and J by 4 bases, 6 bases remained unmatched. The V gene's germline CDR1 is MNHEY and CDR2 SMNVEV (reference sequence). The CDR3 here is CASSFTGTGSYGYTF. The CDR3, as DNA: TGTGCCAGCAGTTTCACCGGGACAGGGAGCTATGGCTACACCTTC.

This clone came up once. The rearrangement uses TRBV30 and TRBJ2-7; no clear D gene. Trimming removed 5 bases at V and 2 bases at J, with 10 bases between. Germline V gene data show CDR1 as GTSNPN and CDR2 as SVGIG (reference sequence). There are 12 residues in the CDR3. The CDR3 loop is CAWGRVPYEQYF. The CDR3 DNA reads as TGTGCCTGGGGACGGGTCCCCTACGAGCAGTACTTC.

The J gene is TRBJ1-2, the V gene TRBV7-8; 11 positions match TRBD1. V trimming: 5 bases; J trimming: 5 bases; junction bases outside the gene matches: 4. The CDR3 loop spans 14 amino acids. Germline CDR1 reads SGHVS; CDR2 reads FQNEAQ. Written as DNA, the CDR3 is TGTGCCAGCAGCCAAGGGACAGGGGGATATGGCTACACCTTC. Protein: CASSQGTGGYGYTF.

The V gene is TRBV7-6, the J gene TRBJ2-1; 9 bases agree with TRBD1. Germline lookup yields CDR1 SGHVS and CDR2 FNYEAQ. The CDR3 spans 13 residues. V was clipped by 5 bases and J by 6 bases; unmatched bases: 2. CDR3 sequence: CASSRTGVNEQFF. CDR3 coding DNA: TGTGCCAGCAGCAGGACAGGGGTCAATGAGCAGTTCTTC.

This clone has only one observation. The rearrangement uses TRBV9 and TRBJ2-1, with 11 bases matching TRBD2. J was trimmed by 6 bases and V by 4 bases; bases with no gene match: 9. Germline V lookup: CDR1 SGDLS, CDR2 YYNGEE. CDR3 size: 16 residues. CDR3 in DNA: TGTGCCAGCAGCCCCCGTAGCGGGGGGGCCGTCAATGAGCAGTTCTTC. Translating gives CASSPRSGGAVNEQFF. Drawing the rest from reference TRBV9 and TRBJ2-1, the complete variable domain is DSGVTQTPKHLITATGQRVTLRCSPRSGDLSVYWYQQSLDQGLQFLIQYYNGEERAKGNILERFSAQQFPDLHSELNLSSLELGDSALYFCASSPRSGGAVNEQFFGPGTRLTVL.

The V and J genes are TRBV5-1 and TRBJ2-7; D is tentatively TRBD1 or TRBD2 (5 bases each). The CDR3 has 14 residues. V lost 2 bases to trimming and J lost 2 bases, with 11 bases between them. Germline CDR1 is SGHRS and CDR2 is YFSETQ. The chain's CDR3 is CASSLRGTAYEQYF. The CDR3 bases are TGCGCCAGCAGCTTAAGAGGGACGGCCTACGAGCAGTACTTC. Full variable domain (remainder filled in from reference TRBV5-1 and TRBJ2-7): KAGVTQTPRYLIKTRGQQVTLSCSPISGHRSVSWYQQTPGQGLQFLFEYFSETQRNKGNFPGRFSGRQFSNSRSEMNVSTLELGDSALYLCASSLRGTAYEQYFGPGTRLTVT.

The V and J genes are TRBV5-1 and TRBJ2-1, with a possible D match to TRBD2 (6 bases). This CDR3 region has 12 residues. V shed 4 bases and J shed 12 bases, with 14 bases lying between them. Germline CDR1 SGHRS, CDR2 YFSETQ. Written as DNA, the CDR3 is TGCGCCAGCAGCCCCTCGGGGGTCGGGCAGTTCTTC. It translates to CASSPSGVGQFF.

The chain links TRBV4-3 to TRBJ2-7; 9 bases fit TRBD2. Germline-derived CDR1 and CDR2 are LGHNA and YSLEER. Trimming took 3 bases from V and 3 from J; bases not matched to a gene: 9. The CDR3 consists of 16 residues. This CDR3 is CASSHSASGELYEQYF. CDR3 DNA: TGCGCCAGCAGCCACTCCGCTAGCGGGGAGCTCTACGAGCAGTACTTC.

The rearrangement uses TRBV29-1 and TRBJ2-1; TRBD2 agrees at 10 bases. This CDR3 region has 16 residues. Germline CDR1 is SQVTM and CDR2 is ANQGSEA. The J segment lost 3 bases and the V segment lost 1 base, leaving 6 bases of the junction unmatched. The CDR3 DNA follows: TGCAGCGTTGAAGGTCCCATAGCGGGGGGCTACAATGAGCAGTTCTTC. This encodes CSVEGPIAGGYNEQFF.

The CDR3 sequence: CASSAFGYLSYEQYF. For the CDR3, the DNA is TGTGCCAGCAGTGCTTTCGGGTACCTCTCCTACGAGCAGTACTTC. The V and J genes are TRBV25-1 and TRBJ2-7; D gene unclear. CDR1 is MGHDK and CDR2 is SYGVNS in the germline V gene. The CDR3 has 15 amino acids. V dropped 4 bases and J dropped 0 bases, with 13 bases sitting between them.